This T cell receptor beta chain was obtained from a study of shared clonotypes between healthy human individuals. The overall study: Researchers assigned three CD4 naive, three CD4 memory, two CD8 naive and one CD8 memory plate to each donor.

With respect to this clone: Its specificity is not known.

Division of CD4+ cells produced a CD45RA+ naive subset and a CD45RA-negative memory subset. Study-level findings and limits: A generally larger estimated richness was seen in naive subsets than in memory subsets.

Produced via immunoSEQ multiplex PCR; TCRdb's table is partial and in-frame only. The sample contains 2 million to 2.5 million clones, approximately 93% of which appear only once. Germline CDR1 is SQVTM and CDR2 is ANQGSEA. This CDR3 contains 12 residues. Trimming removed 6 bases at V and 6 bases at J, with 11 bases between. The sequencing input was naive CD4+ T cells from PBMCs. The subset denotes: CD45RA+ positively selected. The chain uses TRBV29-1 and TRBJ1-4; D might be TRBD1 (6 bases). The TCR was taken from a man between 18 and 29 years old in good health. Some clones in this sample may be carry-over from other donors' samples. DNA of the CDR3: TGCAGCGTGGTCTGGACAGATGAAAAACTGTTTTTT. It encodes CSVVWTDEKLFF. The full variable domain, rest sourced from reference TRBV29-1 and TRBJ1-4, is SAVISQKPSRDICQRGTSLTIQCQVDSQVTMMFWYRQQPGQSLTLIATANQGSEATYESGFVIDKFPISRPNLTFSTLTVSNMSPEDSSIYLCSVVWTDEKLFFGSGTQLSVL.